The sequence of this T cell receptor (beta chain) was determined in a study of CD8+CD57+ T cells in acquired aplastic anemia. The sequenced patients had an expansion of CD8+CD57+ cells seen by flow cytometry. According to the study, genomic DNA was the template for TCR beta VDJ and CDR3 profiling. TCRdb recomputed calls from the reads with MiXCR, one row per CDR3 protein. The sample has some 200,000 distinct CDR3 sequences, approximately 65% seen once. This CDR3 is 15 amino acids long. From germline, CDR1 is MGHRA and CDR2 YSYEKL. Trimming pared 1 base from V and 0 bases from J, leaving 10 bases between. Many counts were recorded for this clonotype.

Sequenced: sorted CD4+, CD8+, or CD8+CD57+ T cells (not recorded which) from PBMCs. J is TRBJ2-7 and V is TRBV4-1; D not certain. The TCR was taken from a human donor with aplastic anemia. The CDR3 reads CASSQGRFPSYEQYF. The DNA for the CDR3 is TGCGCCAGCAGCCAAGGACGGTTCCCCTCCTACGAGCAGTACTTC.